The rows below give T cell receptor beta chains drawn from one sample of a study of T-cell memory formation after mild COVID-19. TCRdb independently ran MiXCR on the 5' RACE reads; one entry per CDR3 protein. The sample lists around 320,000 distinct CDR3 sequences, 13% to 15% occurring once. Sequenced sample: PBMCs or a T cell subset sorted from them (not recorded which). The origin of the receptors is a man younger than 35 who had mild COVID-19 (a few samples of this study predate the infection). Cell type and time point are not known. The CDR3 runs from the conserved cysteine through the conserved F or W. D genes are given only for firm matches. Clone size appears in some rows only: once, few, many, or a class for an expanded clone.

clone size: many
D gene: NA
V gene: TRBV7-6
J gene: TRBJ2-1
CDR3 protein: CASSQEGGPGGEQFF
CDR3 DNA: TGTGCCAGCAGCCAAGAAGGGGGGCCCGGCGGTGAGCAGTTCTTC

clone size: few
D gene: TRBD2
V gene: TRBV18
J gene: TRBJ2-5
CDR3 protein: CASSPGTSGPKETQYF
CDR3 DNA: TGTGCCAGCTCACCAGGGACTAGCGGGCCAAAAGAGACCCAGTACTTC

clone size: few
D gene: TRBD2
V gene: TRBV20-1
J gene: TRBJ2-1
CDR3 protein: CSAALAGLYNEQFF
CDR3 DNA: TGCAGTGCCGCCCTAGCGGGGCTATACAATGAGCAGTTCTTC

clone size: few
D gene: NA
V gene: TRBV4-2
J gene: TRBJ2-1
CDR3 protein: CASSLGGLSRVNEQFF
CDR3 DNA: TGTGCCAGCAGCCTGGGGGGCCTTTCAAGGGTTAATGAGCAGTTCTTC

clone size: many
D gene: NA
V gene: TRBV7-2
J gene: TRBJ2-7
CDR3 protein: CASSWGPSLYEQYF
CDR3 DNA: TGTGCCAGCAGCTGGGGACCGTCGTTATACGAGCAGTACTTC

clone size: few
D gene: NA
V gene: TRBV4-3
J gene: TRBJ2-6
CDR3 protein: CASSQDLRRQLDSGANVLTF
CDR3 DNA: TGCGCCAGCAGCCAAGATCTCAGAAGACAGCTGGATTCTGGGGCCAACGTCCTGACTTTC

clone size: NA
D gene: NA
V gene: TRBV6-6
J gene: TRBJ1-1
CDR3 protein: CASSYSTNQAFF
CDR3 DNA: TGTGCCAGCAGTTACTCAACTAATCAAGCTTTCTTT

clone size: many
D gene: NA
V gene: TRBV5-1
J gene: TRBJ1-1
CDR3 protein: CASSLNGDWTEAFF
CDR3 DNA: TGCGCCAGCAGCTTAAACGGGGATTGGACTGAAGCTTTCTTT

clone size: NA
D gene: NA
V gene: TRBV7-8
J gene: TRBJ2-1
CDR3 protein: CASSPLAPAPNEQFF
CDR3 DNA: TGTGCCAGCAGCCCCCTAGCGCCAGCCCCCAATGAGCAGTTCTTC

clone size: few
D gene: TRBD1
V gene: TRBV5-1
J gene: TRBJ2-7
CDR3 protein: CASSWGQGTDEQYF
CDR3 DNA: TGCGCCAGCAGCTGGGGACAGGGCACCGACGAGCAGTACTTC

clone size: NA
D gene: NA
V gene: TRBV9
J gene: TRBJ2-1
CDR3 protein: CASSPPSYEQFF
CDR3 DNA: TGTGCCAGCAGCCCCCCTTCCTATGAGCAGTTCTTC

clone size: few
D gene: NA
V gene: TRBV7-9
J gene: TRBJ1-1
CDR3 protein: CASSPQSTGVNTEAFF
CDR3 DNA: TGTGCCAGCAGCCCCCAATCGACAGGAGTGAACACTGAAGCTTTCTTT

clone size: few
D gene: TRBD2
V gene: TRBV18
J gene: TRBJ2-3
CDR3 protein: CASSPTSQSTDTQYF
CDR3 DNA: TGTGCCAGCTCACCGACTAGCCAGAGCACAGATACGCAGTATTTT

clone size: NA
D gene: NA
V gene: TRBV9
J gene: TRBJ2-1
CDR3 protein: CASSVDLIRYNEQFF
CDR3 DNA: TGTGCCAGCAGCGTAGATCTGATTCGGTACAATGAGCAGTTCTTC

clone size: few
D gene: TRBD1
V gene: TRBV7-9
J gene: TRBJ1-6
CDR3 protein: CASSLHRGGGSPLHF
CDR3 DNA: TGTGCCAGCAGCTTACACAGGGGGGGAGGCTCACCCCTCCACTTT

clone size: many
D gene: NA
V gene: TRBV5-1
J gene: TRBJ1-1
CDR3 protein: CASSSTGRGEAFF
CDR3 DNA: TGCGCCAGCAGCTCGACGGGTCGGGGTGAAGCTTTCTTT

clone size: NA
D gene: TRBD1
V gene: TRBV4-1
J gene: TRBJ1-2
CDR3 protein: CASSPDRGDYGYTF
CDR3 DNA: TGCGCCAGCAGCCCGGACAGGGGGGACTATGGCTACACCTTC

clone size: few
D gene: TRBD1
V gene: TRBV5-1
J gene: TRBJ2-1
CDR3 protein: CASSENPGQGNEQFF
CDR3 DNA: TGCGCCAGCAGCGAGAACCCGGGACAGGGCAATGAGCAGTTCTTC

clone size: many
D gene: NA
V gene: TRBV7-2
J gene: TRBJ2-1
CDR3 protein: CASSIVPLVDEQFF
CDR3 DNA: TGTGCCAGCAGCATTGTACCGTTGGTCGATGAGCAGTTCTTC

clone size: NA
D gene: NA
V gene: TRBV20-1
J gene: TRBJ2-5
CDR3 protein: CSAPRDAEETQYF
CDR3 DNA: TGCAGTGCCCCCCGGGACGCAGAGGAGACCCAGTACTTC

clone size: NA
D gene: TRBD2
V gene: TRBV3-1
J gene: TRBJ2-5
CDR3 protein: CASSFAGGGETQYF
CDR3 DNA: TGTGCCAGCAGTTTCGCGGGGGGTGGAGAGACCCAGTACTTC

clone size: many
D gene: TRBD1
V gene: TRBV7-9
J gene: TRBJ2-5
CDR3 protein: CASSFRDRGREETQYF
CDR3 DNA: TGTGCCAGCAGCTTCCGGGACAGGGGGCGCGAGGAGACCCAGTACTTC

clone size: NA
D gene: TRBD1
V gene: TRBV12-3/TRBV12-4
J gene: TRBJ2-6
CDR3 protein: CASSFDRGVAGANVLTF
CDR3 DNA: TGTGCCAGCAGTTTCGACAGGGGGGTGGCTGGGGCCAACGTCCTGACTTTC

clone size: NA
D gene: NA
V gene: TRBV4-2
J gene: TRBJ2-2
CDR3 protein: CASSQDRAGTLNTGELFF
CDR3 DNA: TGTGCCAGCAGCCAAGACCGTGCCGGGACCTTGAACACCGGGGAGCTGTTTTTT

clone size: few
D gene: NA
V gene: TRBV29-1
J gene: TRBJ2-1
CDR3 protein: CSVGLAAYNEQFF
CDR3 DNA: TGCAGCGTTGGATTAGCGGCTTACAATGAGCAGTTCTTC

clone size: few
D gene: NA
V gene: TRBV7-3
J gene: TRBJ2-2
CDR3 protein: CASALQGISGELFF
CDR3 DNA: TGTGCCAGCGCCCTTCAGGGGATATCCGGGGAGCTGTTTTTT